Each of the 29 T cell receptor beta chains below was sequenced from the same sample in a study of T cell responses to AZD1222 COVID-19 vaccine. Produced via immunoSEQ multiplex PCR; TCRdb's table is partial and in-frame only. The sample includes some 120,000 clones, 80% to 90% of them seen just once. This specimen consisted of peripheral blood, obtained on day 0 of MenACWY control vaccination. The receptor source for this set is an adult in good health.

The CDR3 bases are TGTGCCAGTAGTATATCACTCAGGAGTAGCACAGATACGCAGTATTTT. Residues: CASSISLRSSTDTQYF. The V call is TRBV19, the J call TRBJ2-3; the D is unclear. Trimming took 2 bases from V and 0 from J, leaving 12 bases between them. CDR1 and CDR2 from the germline V gene are LNHDA and SQIVND (reference sequence). CDR3 length: 16 residues.

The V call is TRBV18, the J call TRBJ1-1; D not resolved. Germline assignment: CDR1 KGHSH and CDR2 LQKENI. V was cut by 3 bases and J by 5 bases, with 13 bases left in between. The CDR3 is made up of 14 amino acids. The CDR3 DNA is TGTGCCAGCTCACCGGACTGGGGTGGGACTGAAGCTTTCTTT. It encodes CASSPDWGGTEAFF.

CDR3 loop: CASSLGGFTGGYTF. CDR3 in DNA: TGTGCCAGCAGCTTAGGGGGTTTTACGGGAGGCTACACCTTC. The chain uses TRBV7-2 and TRBJ1-2; no clear D. Trimming cost V 1 base and J 8 bases, with 14 bases left between them. In germline, CDR1 is SGHTA, CDR2 FQGNSA. The CDR3 length is 14 residues. The variable domain in full, with the rest retrieved from reference TRBV7-2 and TRBJ1-2, is GAGVSQSPSNKVTEKGKDVELRCDPISGHTALYWYRQSLGQGLEFLIYFQGNSAPDKSGLPSDRFSAERTGGSVSTLTIQRTQQEDSAVYLCASSLGGFTGGYTFGSGTRLTVV.

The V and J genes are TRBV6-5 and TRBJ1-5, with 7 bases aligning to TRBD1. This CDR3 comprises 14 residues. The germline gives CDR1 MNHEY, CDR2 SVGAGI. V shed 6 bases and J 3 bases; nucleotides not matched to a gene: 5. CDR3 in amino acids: CASSRTGANQPQHF. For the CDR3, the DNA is TGTGCCAGCAGCCGAACAGGGGCCAATCAGCCCCAGCATTTT.

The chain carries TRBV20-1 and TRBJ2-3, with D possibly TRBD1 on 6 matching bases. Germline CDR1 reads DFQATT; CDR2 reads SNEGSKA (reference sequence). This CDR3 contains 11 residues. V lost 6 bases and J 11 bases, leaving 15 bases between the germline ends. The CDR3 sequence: CSAAHRVLQYF. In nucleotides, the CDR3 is TGCAGTGCCGCGCACAGGGTTTTGCAGTATTTT.

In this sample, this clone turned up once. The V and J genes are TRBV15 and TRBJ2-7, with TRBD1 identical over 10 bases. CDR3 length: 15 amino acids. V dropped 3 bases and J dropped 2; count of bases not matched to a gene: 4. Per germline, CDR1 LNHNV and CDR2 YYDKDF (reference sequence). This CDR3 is CATSSPGTGAYEQYF. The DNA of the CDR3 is TGTGCCACCAGCAGCCCCGGGACAGGGGCCTACGAGCAGTACTTC.

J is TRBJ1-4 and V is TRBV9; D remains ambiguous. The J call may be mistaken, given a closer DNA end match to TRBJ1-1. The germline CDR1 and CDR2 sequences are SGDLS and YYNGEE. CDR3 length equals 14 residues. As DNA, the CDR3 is TGTGCCAGCAGCGTATCGTATGAGGGTAGGCCTGCTTTCTTT. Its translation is CASSVSYEGRPAFF.

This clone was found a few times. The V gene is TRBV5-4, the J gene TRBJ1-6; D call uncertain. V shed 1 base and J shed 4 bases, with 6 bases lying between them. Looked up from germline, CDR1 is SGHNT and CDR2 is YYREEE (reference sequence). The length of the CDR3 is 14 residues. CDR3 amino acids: CASSLSLYNSPLHF. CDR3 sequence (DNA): TGTGCCAGCAGCTTGTCTCTGTATAATTCACCCCTCCACTTT.

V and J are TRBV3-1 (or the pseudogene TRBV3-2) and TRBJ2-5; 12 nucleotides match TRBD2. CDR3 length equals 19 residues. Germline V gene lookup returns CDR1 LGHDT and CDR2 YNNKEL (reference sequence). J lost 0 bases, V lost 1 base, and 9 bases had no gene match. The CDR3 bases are TGTGCCAGCAGCCAAGGACTAGCGGGGGCCGCAGATTACCAAGAGACCCAGTACTTC. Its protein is CASSQGLAGAADYQETQYF.

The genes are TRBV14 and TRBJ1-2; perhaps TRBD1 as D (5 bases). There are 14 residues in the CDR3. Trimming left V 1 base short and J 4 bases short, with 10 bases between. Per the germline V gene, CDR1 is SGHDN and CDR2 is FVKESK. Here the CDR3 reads CASSQGPGFYGYTF. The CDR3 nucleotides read TGTGCCAGCAGCCAAGGTCCAGGGTTCTATGGCTACACCTTC. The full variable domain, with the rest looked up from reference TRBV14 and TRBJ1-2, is EAGVTQFPSHSVIEKGQTVTLRCDPISGHDNLYWYRRVMGKEIKFLLHFVKESKQDESGMPNNRFLAERTGGTYSTLKVQPAELEDSGVYFCASSQGPGFYGYTFGSGTRLTVV.

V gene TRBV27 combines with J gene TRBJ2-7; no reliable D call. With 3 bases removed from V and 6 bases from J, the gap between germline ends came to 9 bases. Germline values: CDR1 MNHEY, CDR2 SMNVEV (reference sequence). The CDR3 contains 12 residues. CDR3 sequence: CASSFLGREQYF. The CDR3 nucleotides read TGTGCCAGCAGTTTTTTGGGCCGCGAGCAGTACTTC.

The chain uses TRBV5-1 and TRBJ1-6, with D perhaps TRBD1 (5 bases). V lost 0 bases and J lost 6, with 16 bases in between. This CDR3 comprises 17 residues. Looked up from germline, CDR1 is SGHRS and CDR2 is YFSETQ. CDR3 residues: CASSLVGGASPNSPLHF. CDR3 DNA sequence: TGCGCCAGCAGCTTGGTAGGTGGGGCCTCCCCTAATTCACCCCTCCACTTT.

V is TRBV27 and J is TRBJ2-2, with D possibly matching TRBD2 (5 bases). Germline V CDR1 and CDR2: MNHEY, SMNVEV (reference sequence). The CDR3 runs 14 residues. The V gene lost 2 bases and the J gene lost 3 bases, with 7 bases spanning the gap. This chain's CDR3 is CASSLNGDTGELFF. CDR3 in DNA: TGTGCCAGCAGTTTAAACGGGGACACCGGGGAGCTGTTTTTT.

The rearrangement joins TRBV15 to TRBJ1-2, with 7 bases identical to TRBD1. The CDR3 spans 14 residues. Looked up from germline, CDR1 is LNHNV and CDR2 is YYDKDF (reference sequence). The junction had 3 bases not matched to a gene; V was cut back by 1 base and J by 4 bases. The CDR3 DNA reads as TGTGCCACCAGCAGAGGCCCAGGGGGCTATGGCTACACCTTC. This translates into CATSRGPGGYGYTF.

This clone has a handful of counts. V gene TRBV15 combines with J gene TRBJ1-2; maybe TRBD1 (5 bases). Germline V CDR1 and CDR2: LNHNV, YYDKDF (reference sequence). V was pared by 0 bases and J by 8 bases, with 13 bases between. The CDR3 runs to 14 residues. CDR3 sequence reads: CATSREQDSLGYTF. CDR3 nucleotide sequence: TGTGCCACCAGCAGAGAACAGGATTCGCTCGGCTACACCTTC.

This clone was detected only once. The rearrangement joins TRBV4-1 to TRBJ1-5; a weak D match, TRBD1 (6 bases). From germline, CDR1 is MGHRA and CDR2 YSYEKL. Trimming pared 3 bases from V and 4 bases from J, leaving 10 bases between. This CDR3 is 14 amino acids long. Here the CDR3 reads CASSHQDRNQPQHF. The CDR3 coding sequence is TGCGCCAGCAGCCACCAGGACAGAAATCAGCCCCAGCATTTT.

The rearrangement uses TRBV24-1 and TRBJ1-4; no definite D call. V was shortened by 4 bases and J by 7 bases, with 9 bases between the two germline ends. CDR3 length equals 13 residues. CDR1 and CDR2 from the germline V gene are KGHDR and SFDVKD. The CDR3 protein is CATSDPGSEKLFF. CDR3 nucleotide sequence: TGTGCCACCAGTGACCCTGGGAGTGAAAAACTGTTTTTT.

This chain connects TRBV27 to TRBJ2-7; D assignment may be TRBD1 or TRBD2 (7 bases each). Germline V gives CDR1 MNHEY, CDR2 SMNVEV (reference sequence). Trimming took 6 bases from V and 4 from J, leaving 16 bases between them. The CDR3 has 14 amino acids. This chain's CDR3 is CASSPRQGGYEQYF. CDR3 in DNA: TGTGCCAGCAGCCCTCGACAGGGAGGGTACGAGCAGTACTTC.

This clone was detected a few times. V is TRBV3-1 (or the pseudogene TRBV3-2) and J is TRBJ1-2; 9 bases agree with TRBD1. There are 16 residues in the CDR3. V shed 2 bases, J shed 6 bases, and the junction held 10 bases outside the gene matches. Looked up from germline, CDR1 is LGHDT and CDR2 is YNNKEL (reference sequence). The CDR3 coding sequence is TGTGCCAGCAGCCAAATCACCAAGGACAGGGGAAATGGCTACACCTTC. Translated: CASSQITKDRGNGYTF.

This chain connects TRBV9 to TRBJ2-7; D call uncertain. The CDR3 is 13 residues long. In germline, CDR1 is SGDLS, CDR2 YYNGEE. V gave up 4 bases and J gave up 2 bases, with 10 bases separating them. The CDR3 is CASSIGAAYEQYF. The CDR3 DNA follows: TGTGCCAGCAGCATCGGCGCGGCCTACGAGCAGTACTTC.

The CDR3 sequence: CAWSNPRPTLTYEQYF. The CDR3 bases are TGTGCCTGGAGCAACCCTCGACCAACCCTAACCTACGAGCAGTACTTC. The chain recombines TRBV30 with TRBJ2-7, with D uncertain. CDR3 length equals 16 residues. CDR1 GTSNPN and CDR2 SVGIG come from the germline V gene (reference sequence). Trimming stripped 3 bases from V and 2 bases from J, with 20 bases between.

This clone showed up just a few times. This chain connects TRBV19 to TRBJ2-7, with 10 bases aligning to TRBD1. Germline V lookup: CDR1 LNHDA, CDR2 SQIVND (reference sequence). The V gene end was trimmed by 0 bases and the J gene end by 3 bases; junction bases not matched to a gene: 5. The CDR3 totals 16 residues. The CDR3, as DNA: TGTGCCAGTAGTATAGACCGGGACAGGGGTAACTACGAGCAGTACTTC. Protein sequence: CASSIDRDRGNYEQYF.

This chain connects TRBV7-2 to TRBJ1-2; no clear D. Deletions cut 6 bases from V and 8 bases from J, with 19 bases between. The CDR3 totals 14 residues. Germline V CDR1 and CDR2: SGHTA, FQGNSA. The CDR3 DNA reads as TGTGCCAGCAGAGAGAAGATCAGTTCAAGGGGCTACACCTTC. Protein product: CASREKISSRGYTF.

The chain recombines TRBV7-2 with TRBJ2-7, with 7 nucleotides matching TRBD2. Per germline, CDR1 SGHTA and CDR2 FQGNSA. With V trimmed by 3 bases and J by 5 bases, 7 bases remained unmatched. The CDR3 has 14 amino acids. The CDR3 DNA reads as TGTGCCAGCAGCTTCACGGGGGGAACGAACGAGCAGTACTTC. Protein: CASSFTGGTNEQYF.

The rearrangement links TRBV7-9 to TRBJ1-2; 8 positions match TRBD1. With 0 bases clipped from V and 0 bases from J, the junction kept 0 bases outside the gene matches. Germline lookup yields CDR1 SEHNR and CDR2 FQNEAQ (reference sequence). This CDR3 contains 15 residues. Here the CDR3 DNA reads TGTGCCAGCAGCTTAGCACAGGGGGCTAACTATGGCTACACCTTC. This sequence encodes CASSLAQGANYGYTF. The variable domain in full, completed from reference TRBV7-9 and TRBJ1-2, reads DTGVSQNPRHKITKRGQNVTFRCDPISEHNRLYWYRQTLGQGPEFLTYFQNEAQLEKSRLLSDRFSAERPKGSFSTLEIQRTEQGDSAMYLCASSLAQGANYGYTFGSGTRLTVV.

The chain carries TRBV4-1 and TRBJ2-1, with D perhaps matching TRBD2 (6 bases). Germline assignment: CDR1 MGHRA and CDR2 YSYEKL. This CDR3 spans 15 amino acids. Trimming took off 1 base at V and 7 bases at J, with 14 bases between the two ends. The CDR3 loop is CASSQVPDGGNEQFF. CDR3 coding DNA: TGCGCCAGCAGCCAAGTTCCCGACGGGGGTAATGAGCAGTTCTTC.

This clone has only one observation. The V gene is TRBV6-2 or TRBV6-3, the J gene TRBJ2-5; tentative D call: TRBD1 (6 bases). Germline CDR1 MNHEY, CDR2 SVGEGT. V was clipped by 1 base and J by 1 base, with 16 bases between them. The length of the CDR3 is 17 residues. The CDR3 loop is CASSYFIGAGAQETQYF. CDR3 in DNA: TGTGCCAGCAGTTACTTTATCGGGGCAGGGGCCCAAGAGACCCAGTACTTC.

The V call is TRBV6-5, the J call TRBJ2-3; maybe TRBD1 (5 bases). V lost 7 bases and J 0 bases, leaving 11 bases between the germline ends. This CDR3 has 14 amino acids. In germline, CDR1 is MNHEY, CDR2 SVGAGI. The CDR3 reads CASTPGMSTDTQYF. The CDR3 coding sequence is TGTGCCAGCACGCCAGGGATGAGCACAGATACGCAGTATTTT.

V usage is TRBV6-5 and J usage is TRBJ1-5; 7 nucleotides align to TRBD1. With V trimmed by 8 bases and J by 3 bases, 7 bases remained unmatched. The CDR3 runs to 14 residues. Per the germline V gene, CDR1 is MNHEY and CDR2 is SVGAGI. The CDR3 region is CASWTGRFNQPQHF. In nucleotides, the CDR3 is TGTGCCAGCTGGACAGGACGATTCAATCAGCCCCAGCATTTT.